The next 30 T cell receptor beta chains were all read from a single sample in a study of T cell repertoires in cytomegalovirus infection. These receptors' antigens are unknown. Via MiXCR, TCRdb re-called the reads, giving one row per CDR3 protein. The data contain approximately 350,000 distinct CDR3 sequences, 34% of them singletons. The sample was cultured PBMCs, taken from culture after CMV antigen stimulation. These receptors were obtained from a human donor in good health (CMV status not recorded). Some clones in this sample may be carry-over from other donors' samples.

This clonotype was counted ten times or more. The chain uses TRBV20-1 and TRBJ2-5; 12 bases line up with TRBD2. The V and J ends lost 2 bases and 5 bases, in that order; junction bases with no gene match: 6. Germline CDR1 reads DFQATT; CDR2 reads SNEGSKA (reference sequence). The length of the CDR3 is 15 residues. The CDR3 bases are TGCAGTGCTAGATCGACTAGCGGGAGCTATGAGACCCAGTACTTC. Amino acid sequence: CSARSTSGSYETQYF.

The chain uses TRBV7-3 and TRBJ2-2; D perhaps matches TRBD2 (5 bases). The germline V gene has CDR1 SGHTA and CDR2 FQGTGA. The CDR3 is 14 residues long. V lost 5 bases and J 3 bases, leaving 10 bases between the germline ends. In nucleotides, the CDR3 is TGTGCCAGCAGCCTGGACTCTTACACCGGGGAGCTGTTTTTT. Its translation: CASSLDSYTGELFF.

The gene calls are TRBV9 and TRBJ2-5; D is possibly TRBD1 (5 bases). This CDR3 is built from 14 residues. CDR1 and CDR2 (germline): SGDLS, YYNGEE. V shed 0 bases and J shed 9 bases, with 15 bases lying between them. The CDR3 sequence: CASSVVDSSGAQYF. Written as DNA, the CDR3 is TGTGCCAGCAGCGTAGTAGACAGCTCTGGGGCCCAGTACTTC.

This clonotype was observed at least ten times. This CDR3 is CASSLGGSWTEAFF. CDR3 nucleotide sequence: TGCGCCAGCAGCTTGGGCGGCAGTTGGACTGAAGCTTTCTTT. The V call is TRBV5-1, the J call TRBJ1-1, with D uncertain. V gave up 0 bases and J gave up 5 bases, with 11 bases separating them. The length of the CDR3 is 14 residues. CDR1 and CDR2 from the germline V gene are SGHRS and YFSETQ.

In its sample, this clonotype was seen a few times. The gene calls are TRBV19 and TRBJ1-5, with 8 bases identical to TRBD1. Trimming at V came to 5 bases and at J to 2 bases, leaving 2 bases not matched to a gene. Germline values: CDR1 LNHDA, CDR2 SQIVND (reference sequence). The CDR3 extends over 14 amino acids. The CDR3 DNA follows: TGTGCCAGTAGTGAGACAGGGGGCAATCAGCCCCAGCATTTT. It codes for CASSETGGNQPQHF. Filled out from reference TRBV19 and TRBJ1-5, the complete variable domain reads DGGITQSPKYLFRKEGQNVTLSCEQNLNHDAMYWYRQDPGQGLRLIYYSQIVNDFQKGDIAEGYSVSREKKESFPLTVTSAQKNPTAFYLCASSETGGNQPQHFGDGTRLSIL.

V is TRBV6-2 or TRBV6-3 and J is TRBJ2-5; maybe TRBD1 (5 bases). V was shortened by 7 bases and J by 5 bases, with 8 bases between the two germline ends. CDR3 length: 11 residues. Germline V lookup: CDR1 MNHEY, CDR2 SVGEGT. The CDR3 nucleotides read TGTGCCAGCACCCAGGGCGAGACCCAGTACTTC. As protein: CASTQGETQYF.

The rearrangement links TRBV6-6 to TRBJ2-1; D is unclear. V gave up 6 bases and J gave up 8 bases, with 11 bases separating them. Germline values: CDR1 MNHNY, CDR2 SVGAGI (reference sequence). The CDR3 sequence is 12 residues long. CDR3 protein: CASSPEWDEQFF. For the CDR3, the DNA is TGTGCCAGCAGCCCGGAGTGGGATGAGCAGTTCTTC.

The chain combines TRBV27 with TRBJ2-1; no definite D call. CDR3 length: 12 amino acids. The germline CDR1 and CDR2 sequences are MNHEY and SMNVEV (reference sequence). Trimming pared 3 bases from V and 7 bases from J, leaving 7 bases between. The chain's CDR3 is CASSFAQNEQFF. The CDR3 coding sequence is TGTGCCAGCAGTTTCGCGCAAAATGAGCAGTTCTTC.

This clonotype is labeled medium-sized. This chain uses TRBV28 with TRBJ1-5, with D possibly TRBD1 on 5 matching bases. CDR3 length equals 12 residues. The V gene lost 5 bases and the J gene lost 6 bases, with 8 bases spanning the gap. Germline V gene data show CDR1 as MDHEN and CDR2 as SYDVKM. The CDR3 region is CASSTGGQPQHF. CDR3 nucleotides: TGTGCCAGCAGTACAGGTGGTCAGCCCCAGCATTTT.

This clonotype appeared once. The V call is TRBV4-1, the J call TRBJ2-1; the match to TRBD2 covers 8 bases. J lost 6 bases, V lost 3 bases, and 13 bases had no gene match. The CDR3 contains 17 residues. Germline V CDR1 and CDR2: MGHRA, YSYEKL. The CDR3 is CASSQPHSGLVSNEQFF. The CDR3 nucleotides read TGCGCCAGCAGCCAGCCGCACTCGGGACTAGTCTCCAATGAGCAGTTCTTC.

This clonotype was counted a few times. The chain's CDR3 is CASRLAGIQGQETQYF. The CDR3 DNA follows: TGTGCCAGCAGGCTGGCTGGAATACAGGGGCAAGAGACCCAGTACTTC. The chain carries TRBV12-3 or TRBV12-4 and TRBJ2-5, with TRBD1 matching 7 bases. The CDR3 covers 16 residues. Germline trimming cut 6 bases from V and 2 bases from J; bases unmatched to any gene: 12.

This clonotype was counted only a few times. The V and J genes are TRBV7-2 and TRBJ2-7; D is undetermined. Between the trimmed V and J ends, which lost 3 bases and 4 bases, there was a span of 7 bases. This CDR3 comprises 12 residues. Germline V CDR1 and CDR2: SGHTA, FQGNSA. CDR3 sequence: CASSFQVYEQYF. CDR3 nucleotide sequence: TGTGCCAGCAGCTTTCAGGTATACGAGCAGTACTTC.

The V and J genes are TRBV10-3 and TRBJ1-3, with unresolved D. The CDR3 has 14 amino acids. In germline, CDR1 is ENHRY, CDR2 SYGVKD. Trimming took off 3 bases at V and 4 bases at J, with 10 bases between the two ends. The CDR3 coding sequence is TGTGCCATCAGTGACGGGGTTACAGGAAACACCATATATTTT. As protein: CAISDGVTGNTIYF.

This clonotype showed up just a few times. The J gene is TRBJ1-5, the V gene TRBV28; 8 nucleotides line up with TRBD1. The germline V gene has CDR1 MDHEN and CDR2 SYDVKM. The CDR3 covers 15 residues. The J segment lost 1 base and the V segment lost 6 bases, leaving 5 bases of the junction unmatched. The CDR3 coding sequence is TGTGCCAGCAGCCCAGGGGGCAGGAGCAATCAGCCCCAGCATTTT. Protein: CASSPGGRSNQPQHF.

This CDR3 is CASSQIGTINSPLHF. The CDR3, as DNA: TGCGCCAGCAGTCAAATAGGGACGATCAATTCACCCCTCCACTTT. V gene TRBV23-1 combines with J gene TRBJ1-6; possibly TRBD1 for D (5 bases). TRBV23-1 is an ORF for which the function is uncertain. The CDR3 runs 15 residues. Trimming removed 2 bases from V and 7 bases from J, with 12 bases in between.

The chain couples TRBV5-4 to TRBJ2-7; D may be TRBD1 (5 bases). The V gene lost 1 base and the J gene lost 7 bases, with 9 bases spanning the gap. The CDR3 is 12 amino acids. Germline V CDR1 and CDR2: SGHNT, YYREEE (reference sequence). DNA of the CDR3: TGTGCCAGCAGCTTGCCAGGGTCGGAGCAGTACTTC. This sequence encodes CASSLPGSEQYF.

The chain uses TRBV7-2 and TRBJ2-3; D not certain. Per germline, CDR1 SGHTA and CDR2 FQGNSA. The CDR3 has 13 amino acids. With 5 bases removed from V and 3 bases from J, the gap between germline ends came to 9 bases. The CDR3 DNA sequence: TGTGCCAGCAGCATTGACCGAACAGATACGCAGTATTTT. Protein: CASSIDRTDTQYF. The full variable domain, completed using reference TRBV7-2 and TRBJ2-3, is GAGVSQSPSNKVTEKGKDVELRCDPISGHTALYWYRQSLGQGLEFLIYFQGNSAPDKSGLPSDRFSAERTGGSVSTLTIQRTQQEDSAVYLCASSIDRTDTQYFGPGTRLTVL.

The genes are TRBV4-1 and TRBJ1-2; D call uncertain. CDR3 length: 17 amino acids. Trimming removed 0 bases from V and 5 bases from J, with 19 bases in between. Germline values: CDR1 MGHRA, CDR2 YSYEKL. The CDR3 is CASSQEEGMLSSYGYTF. CDR3 nucleotide sequence: TGCGCCAGCAGCCAAGAGGAGGGCATGCTTTCCTCGTATGGCTACACCTTC.

The sample holds a few counts of this clonotype. The rearrangement links TRBV7-2 to TRBJ1-4, with D possibly TRBD1 on 5 matching bases. This CDR3 region has 15 residues. Germline V gene sequence: CDR1 SGHTA, CDR2 FQGNSA. V was clipped by 8 bases and J by 7 bases, with 20 bases between them. The CDR3 sequence: CASGGFGQGLEKLFF. Written as DNA, the CDR3 is TGTGCCAGCGGCGGCTTCGGCCAGGGCCTTGAAAAACTGTTTTTT.

This clonotype turned up a few times. The rearrangement joins TRBV7-8 to TRBJ2-1; 16 bases agree with TRBD2. V was clipped by 4 bases and J by 9 bases; unmatched bases: 6. The CDR3 is 16 amino acids. CDR1 and CDR2 (germline): SGHVS, FQNEAQ. The CDR3 nucleotides are TGTGCCAGCAGCTCGCCGGGACTAGCGGGAGGGGGTGAGCAGTTCTTC. Its translation is CASSSPGLAGGGEQFF.

This chain joins TRBV7-2 and TRBJ1-3; D possibly corresponds to TRBD1 (5 bases). V was pared by 6 bases and J by 0 bases, with 12 bases between. This CDR3 is built from 15 residues. The germline V gene has CDR1 SGHTA and CDR2 FQGNSA. CDR3 DNA: TGTGCCAGCAGTAGGGGACTGATCTCTGGAAACACCATATATTTT. Translating it yields CASSRGLISGNTIYF.

The gene calls are TRBV20-1 and TRBJ1-4; D possibly corresponds to TRBD1 (5 bases). Germline CDR1 and CDR2: DFQATT and SNEGSKA (reference sequence). This CDR3 contains 16 residues. Trimming left V 1 base short and J 8 bases short, with 20 bases between. The CDR3 sequence is CSARGAGTPREEKLFF. CDR3 coding DNA: TGCAGTGCTAGAGGGGCCGGGACTCCAAGAGAGGAAAAACTGTTTTTT.

The rearrangement links TRBV7-2 to TRBJ1-2; D is undetermined. The CDR3 is 12 amino acids. Trimming removed 6 bases at V and 4 bases at J, with 9 bases between. CDR1 SGHTA and CDR2 FQGNSA come from the germline V gene. Here the CDR3 reads CASSSSIYGYTF. CDR3 nucleotide sequence: TGTGCCAGCAGTAGCAGCATCTATGGCTACACCTTC. Filled out from reference TRBV7-2 and TRBJ1-2, the complete variable domain reads GAGVSQSPSNKVTEKGKDVELRCDPISGHTALYWYRQSLGQGLEFLIYFQGNSAPDKSGLPSDRFSAERTGGSVSTLTIQRTQQEDSAVYLCASSSSIYGYTFGSGTRLTVV.

V gene TRBV7-8 combines with J gene TRBJ2-3; perhaps TRBD2 as D (6 bases). The ends were cut back, 3 bases at V and 3 bases at J, with 13 bases in the middle. The CDR3 runs to 15 residues. Germline V gene sequence: CDR1 SGHVS, CDR2 FQNEAQ. CDR3 nucleotide sequence: TGTGCCAGCAGCTTGGGGGAGGTTTGGACAGATACGCAGTATTTT. This sequence encodes CASSLGEVWTDTQYF.

V is TRBV7-8 and J is TRBJ2-7; 7 bases line up with TRBD1. The ends lost 5 bases at V and 2 bases at J; junction bases unmatched: 6. The germline gives CDR1 SGHVS, CDR2 FQNEAQ. The CDR3 consists of 14 residues. DNA of the CDR3: TGTGCCAGCAGCAAAGGGACAGCTCCCTACGAGCAGTACTTC. As protein: CASSKGTAPYEQYF.

This clonotype came up many times. The chain recombines TRBV7-2 with TRBJ2-3; the match to TRBD2 covers 7 bases. Trimming at V came to 1 base and at J to 4 bases, leaving 8 bases not matched to a gene. This CDR3 is built from 16 residues. CDR1 is SGHTA and CDR2 is FQGNSA in the germline V gene. CDR3 coding DNA: TGTGCCAGCAGCTTAGGCGGGAGCCCCTGGGCAGATACGCAGTATTTT. Translated: CASSLGGSPWADTQYF.

The chain is built from TRBV28 and TRBJ1-2; D ambiguous. Trimming pared 2 bases from V and 5 bases from J, leaving 15 bases between. The V gene's germline CDR1 is MDHEN and CDR2 SYDVKM. The CDR3 runs 15 residues. The CDR3 spells CASSLSGPVPYGYTF. CDR3 in DNA: TGTGCCAGCAGTTTAAGCGGACCTGTACCTTATGGCTACACCTTC.

In its sample, this clonotype was seen many times. The chain uses TRBV7-2 and TRBJ1-1, with TRBD1 matching over 8 bases. V trimming: 3 bases; J trimming: 0 bases; junction bases outside the gene matches: 6. This CDR3 is built from 16 residues. The germline CDR1 and CDR2 sequences are SGHTA and FQGNSA. The CDR3 nucleotides are TGTGCCAGCAGCTTCGGGCAGGGGGCTTTGAACACTGAAGCTTTCTTT. Translated, it gives CASSFGQGALNTEAFF. The variable domain in full, with the rest retrieved from reference TRBV7-2 and TRBJ1-1, is GAGVSQSPSNKVTEKGKDVELRCDPISGHTALYWYRQSLGQGLEFLIYFQGNSAPDKSGLPSDRFSAERTGGSVSTLTIQRTQQEDSAVYLCASSFGQGALNTEAFFGQGTRLTVV.

This clonotype occurred a few times. The chain combines TRBV7-9 with TRBJ1-5; D is ambiguous. V lost 5 bases to trimming and J lost 5 bases, with 16 bases between them. Germline CDR1 is SEHNR and CDR2 is FQNEAQ (reference sequence). The CDR3 spans 15 residues. The CDR3 sequence: CASSRGWGEDQPQHF. The CDR3 DNA follows: TGTGCCAGCAGCCGTGGGTGGGGAGAGGATCAGCCCCAGCATTTT.

The chain is built from TRBV6-2 or TRBV6-3 and TRBJ1-5, with 7 bases identical to TRBD1. V gave up 5 bases and J gave up 3 bases; unmatched junction bases: 4. There are 14 residues in the CDR3. Germline loops: CDR1 MNHEY, CDR2 SVGEGT. CDR3 residues: CASSEDRLNQPQHF. The DNA for the CDR3 is TGTGCCAGCAGTGAGGACAGGCTCAATCAGCCCCAGCATTTT.